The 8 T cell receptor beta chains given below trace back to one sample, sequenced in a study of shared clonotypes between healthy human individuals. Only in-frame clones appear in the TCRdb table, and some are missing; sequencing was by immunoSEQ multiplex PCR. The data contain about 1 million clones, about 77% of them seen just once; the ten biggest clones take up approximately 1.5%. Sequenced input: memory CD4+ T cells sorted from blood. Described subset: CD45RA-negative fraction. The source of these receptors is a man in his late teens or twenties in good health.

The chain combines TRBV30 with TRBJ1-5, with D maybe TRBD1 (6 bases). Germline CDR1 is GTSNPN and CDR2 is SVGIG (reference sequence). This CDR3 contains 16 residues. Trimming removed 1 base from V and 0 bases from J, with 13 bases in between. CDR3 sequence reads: CAWSGGAVNSNQPQHF. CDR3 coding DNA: TGTGCCTGGAGTGGGGGGGCAGTAAATAGCAATCAGCCCCAGCATTTT. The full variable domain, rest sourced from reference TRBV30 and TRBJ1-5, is SQTIHQWPATLVQPVGSPLSLECTVEGTSNPNLYWYRQAAGRGLQLLFYSVGIGQISSEVPQNLSASRPQDRQFILSSKKLLLSDSGFYLCAWSGGAVNSNQPQHFGDGTRLSIL.

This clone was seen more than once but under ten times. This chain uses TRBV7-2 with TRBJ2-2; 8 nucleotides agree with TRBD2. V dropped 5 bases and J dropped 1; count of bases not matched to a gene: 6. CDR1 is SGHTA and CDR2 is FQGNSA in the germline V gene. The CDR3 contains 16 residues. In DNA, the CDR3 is TGTGCCAGCAGCCCACGGACTAGCCTGAACACCGGGGAGCTGTTTTTT. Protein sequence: CASSPRTSLNTGELFF.

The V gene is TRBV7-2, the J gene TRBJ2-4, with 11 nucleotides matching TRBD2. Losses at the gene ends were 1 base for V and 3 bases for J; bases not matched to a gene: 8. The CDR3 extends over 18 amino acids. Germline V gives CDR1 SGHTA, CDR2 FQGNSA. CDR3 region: CASSLVSGGAGVKNIQYF. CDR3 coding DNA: TGTGCCAGCAGCTTAGTTAGCGGGGGGGCCGGCGTCAAAAACATTCAGTACTTC.

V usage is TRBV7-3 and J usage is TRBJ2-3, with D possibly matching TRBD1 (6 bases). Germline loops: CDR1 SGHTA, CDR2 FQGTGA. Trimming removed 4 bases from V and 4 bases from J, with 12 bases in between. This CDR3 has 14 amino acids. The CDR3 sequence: CASSSYREADTQYF. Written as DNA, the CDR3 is TGTGCCAGCAGCTCCTACAGGGAAGCAGATACGCAGTATTTT.

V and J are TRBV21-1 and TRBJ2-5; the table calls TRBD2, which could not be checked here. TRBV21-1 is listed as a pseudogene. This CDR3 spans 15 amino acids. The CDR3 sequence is CASNVSGRHQETQYF. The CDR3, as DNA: TGTGCCAGCAATGTCAGCGGGAGGCACCAAGAGACCCAGTACTTC.

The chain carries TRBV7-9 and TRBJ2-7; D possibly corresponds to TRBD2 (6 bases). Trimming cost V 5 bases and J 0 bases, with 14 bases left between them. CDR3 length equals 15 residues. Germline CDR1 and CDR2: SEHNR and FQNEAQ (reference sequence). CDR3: CASSTNLAPSYEQYF. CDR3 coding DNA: TGTGCCAGCAGCACCAATCTAGCGCCCTCCTACGAGCAGTACTTC. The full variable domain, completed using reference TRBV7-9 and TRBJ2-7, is DTGVSQNPRHKITKRGQNVTFRCDPISEHNRLYWYRQTLGQGPEFLTYFQNEAQLEKSRLLSDRFSAERPKGSFSTLEIQRTEQGDSAMYLCASSTNLAPSYEQYFGPGTRLTVT.

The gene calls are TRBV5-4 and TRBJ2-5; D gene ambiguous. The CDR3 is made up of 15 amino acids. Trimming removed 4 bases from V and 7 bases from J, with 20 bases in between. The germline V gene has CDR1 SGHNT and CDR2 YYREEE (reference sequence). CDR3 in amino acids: CASSDSGQLLGTQYF. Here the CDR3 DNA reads TGTGCCAGCAGCGATTCAGGTCAGCTCTTGGGGACCCAGTACTTC.

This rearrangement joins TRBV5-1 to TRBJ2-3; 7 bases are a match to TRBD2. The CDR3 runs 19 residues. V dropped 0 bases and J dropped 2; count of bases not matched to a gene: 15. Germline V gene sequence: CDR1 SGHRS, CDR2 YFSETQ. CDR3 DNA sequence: TGCGCCAGCAGCTTGGCCCTTTTTCCATTGCGGGGGAACACAGATACGCAGTATTTT. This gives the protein CASSLALFPLRGNTDTQYF.